This section outlines one T cell receptor beta chain sequence together with its context. Its antigen remains unidentified. The sample is drawn from a study of T cell responses to AZD1222 COVID-19 vaccine. Study-level findings and limits: The number of AZD1222 recipients seropositive at baseline was only five to seven. Spike-wide coverage was observed for vaccine-associated CD4 TCRs, with dominant responses at 160-218 and 743-854.

The method was immunoSEQ multiplex PCR; TCRdb's version includes in-frame clones alone and lacks a portion of them. Of 120,000 or so clones in the sample, about 92% were seen once. Second doses at about 4 or about 12 weeks were pooled. Trimming took 6 bases from V and 0 from J; bases not matched to a gene: 3. There are 16 residues in the CDR3. CDR1 KGHSH and CDR2 LQKENI come from the germline V gene. The clonotype was recovered from an adult who received the AZD1222 COVID-19 vaccine. Sequenced here: peripheral blood, sampled 28 days after the second AZD1222 dose. V gene TRBV18 combines with J gene TRBJ1-6; 9 positions match TRBD1. The chain's CDR3 is CASSEQGASYNSPLHF. As DNA, the CDR3 is TGTGCCAGCTCGGAACAGGGGGCCTCCTATAATTCACCCCTCCACTTT.